In this sample, the clone carrying this TCR beta chain is medium-sized. Cells sorted as Tregs were CD4+, CD25+ and CD127-/low. Adaptor-ligated barcode primers were used to amplify TRBV12-4/TRBJ1-2 clonotypes. TCRdb analysed the multiplex PCR reads with MiXCR anew, one entry per CDR3 protein. The table lists 600 or so distinct CDR3 sequences, under 6.5% of them singletons. V lost 7 bases, J lost 4 bases, and 13 bases lay in between. CDR3 length: 13 residues. Sequenced sample: tumor-infiltrating Tregs sorted from the breast tumor. The chain employs TRBV12-3 or TRBV12-4 and TRBJ1-2, with D possibly being TRBD1 (5 bases). The clonotype was recovered from a female donor with breast cancer. CDR3 DNA sequence: TGTGCCAGCAAAATAGGGACGGGCTATGGCTACACCTTC. Its protein is CASKIGTGYGYTF.